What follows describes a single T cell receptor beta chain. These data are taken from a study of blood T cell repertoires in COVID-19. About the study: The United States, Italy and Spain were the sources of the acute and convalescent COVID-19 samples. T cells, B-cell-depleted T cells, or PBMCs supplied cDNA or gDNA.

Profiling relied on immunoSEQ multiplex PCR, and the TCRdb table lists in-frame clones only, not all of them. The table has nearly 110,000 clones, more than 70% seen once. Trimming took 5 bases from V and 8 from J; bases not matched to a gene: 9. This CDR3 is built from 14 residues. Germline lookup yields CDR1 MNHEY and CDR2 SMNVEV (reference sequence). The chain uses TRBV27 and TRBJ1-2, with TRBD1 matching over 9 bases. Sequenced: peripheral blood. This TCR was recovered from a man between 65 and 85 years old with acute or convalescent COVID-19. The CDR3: CASSILGTGQGYTF. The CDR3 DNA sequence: TGTGCCAGCAGTATCCTTGGGACAGGGCAAGGCTACACCTTC.